What follows are 15 T cell receptor beta chains derived from one specimen sequenced in a study of T cells in Graves' hyperthyroidism and ophthalmopathy. RNA transcripts gave rise to amplified TCR beta CDR3 regions. The HTBI primer set served for first-round RT-PCR of the TCR CDR3. From the multiplex PCR reads, TCRdb called clonotypes with MiXCR, one entry per CDR3 protein. The sample includes hundreds of thousands of distinct CDR3 sequences, about 43% of them seen just once. Sequencing was carried out using peripheral blood or thyroid tissue (not recorded which). Receptors were obtained from a woman aged 18-35 years with Graves' hyperthyroidism.

At least ten counts were recorded for this clonotype. V and J are TRBV7-8 and TRBJ1-1; D not resolved. Germline assignment: CDR1 SGHVS and CDR2 FQNEAQ. V dropped 1 base and J dropped 8 bases, with 11 bases sitting between them. The CDR3 extends over 13 amino acids. In nucleotides, the CDR3 is TGTGCCAGCAGCTTAGGCGGGGAGGCCGAAGCTTTCTTT. This sequence encodes CASSLGGEAEAFF.

This clonotype has just a few counts. The CDR3 end shows no conserved phenylalanine or tryptophan, and so a read error is likely. The DNA is left out, because the CDR3 cannot be placed on it with certainty; the CDR3 is given as TCRdb lists it. The chain carries TRBV7-9 and TRBJ1-5; the DNA was not compared with TRBD1, the D call given in the table. The CDR3 extends over 12 residues, inclusive of both ends. Germline V gives CDR1 SEHNR, CDR2 FQNEAQ (reference sequence). CDR3 amino acids: CASSLWGQASHY.

The rearrangement links TRBV10-3 to TRBJ1-6; D is uncertain. The CDR3 consists of 13 residues. V shed 0 bases and J shed 10 bases, with 7 bases lying between them. In germline, CDR1 is ENHRY, CDR2 SYGVKD. The CDR3 protein is CAISESPGSPLHF. CDR3 DNA: TGTGCCATCAGTGAGTCCCCGGGATCACCCCTCCACTTT.

This clonotype was seen many times. The rearrangement links TRBV19 to TRBJ2-5; 9 positions agree with TRBD2. The V gene's germline CDR1 is LNHDA and CDR2 SQIVND (reference sequence). This CDR3 is 12 amino acids long. V was pared by 9 bases and J by 4 bases, with 3 bases of the junction left unmatched. As DNA, the CDR3 is TGTGCCAGCCGGGGACTAGCAGAGACCCAGTACTTC. Translating it yields CASRGLAETQYF.

On this clonotype itself: A much larger clone is a single base away; this may be a read error. The chain is built from TRBV24-1 and TRBJ1-1; D gene unclear. Germline V gene sequence: CDR1 KGHDR, CDR2 SFDVKD. The CDR3 spans 11 residues. CDR3 loop: CATSRFPEVFF. CDR3 nucleotides: TGTGCCACCAGCAGATTTCCTGAAGTTTTCTTT.

A word on this clonotype: Possible read error: a much larger clone is one base away. The chain uses TRBV29-1 and TRBJ2-7, with 7 positions matching TRBD2. CDR1 SQVTM and CDR2 ANQGSEA come from the germline V gene. J was trimmed by 4 bases and V by 6 bases; bases with no gene match: 15. This CDR3 has 15 residues. This chain's CDR3 is CSVETSRRAEYEQYF. The CDR3 DNA reads as TGCAGCGTGGAGACTAGCAGGAGGGCCGAGTACGAGCAGTACTTC.

The gene calls are TRBV7-2 and TRBJ1-1; 8 bases match TRBD1. V trimming: 4 bases; J trimming: 3 bases; junction bases outside the gene matches: 7. CDR1 and CDR2 from the germline V gene are SGHTA and FQGNSA. This CDR3 has 15 residues. The CDR3 sequence is CASSSRTGKYTEAFF. The CDR3 coding sequence is TGTGCCAGCAGCTCTCGGACAGGGAAGTACACTGAAGCTTTCTTT.

J is TRBJ1-6 and V is TRBV2; tentative D call: TRBD1 (6 bases). Germline CDR1 reads SNHLY; CDR2 reads FYNNEI. The V end was cut by 8 bases, the J end by 10 bases, with 21 bases between. This CDR3 is 15 amino acids long. The chain's CDR3 is CASSPQGNGESPLHF. For the CDR3, the DNA is TGTGCCAGCTCACCACAGGGTAACGGAGAGTCACCCCTCCACTTT.

This clonotype showed up just a few times. The gene calls are TRBV7-3 and TRBJ1-6; TRBD1 aligns across 7 bases. The CDR3 consists of 14 residues. Trimming cost V 3 bases and J 7 bases; bases outside gene matches: 3. Germline lookup yields CDR1 SGHTA and CDR2 FQGTGA. The CDR3 loop reads CASSLGTENSPLHF. CDR3 nucleotides: TGTGCCAGCAGCTTGGGGACAGAGAATTCACCCCTCCACTTT.

The chain recombines TRBV7-8 with TRBJ2-7; D unclear. V was cut by 7 bases and J by 4 bases, with 11 bases left in between. Germline V lookup: CDR1 SGHVS, CDR2 FQNEAQ. This CDR3 has 12 amino acids. CDR3 region: CASTQGAYEQYF. In DNA form, the CDR3 reads TGTGCCAGCACCCAAGGTGCTTACGAGCAGTACTTC.

This chain connects TRBV29-1 to TRBJ1-1; TRBD1 agrees at 7 bases. This CDR3 spans 14 amino acids. Germline V gene sequence: CDR1 SQVTM, CDR2 ANQGSEA. CDR3 region: CSARVQGKETEAFF. CDR3 nucleotide sequence: TGCAGTGCTAGAGTACAGGGGAAGGAGACTGAAGCTTTCTTT.

This clonotype showed up just once. The chain carries TRBV7-9 and TRBJ2-5, with 8 positions matching TRBD2. Trimming at V came to 1 base and at J to 5 bases, leaving 6 bases not matched to a gene. Looked up from germline, CDR1 is SEHNR and CDR2 is FQNEAQ (reference sequence). This CDR3 spans 15 amino acids. The CDR3 protein is CASSLDSTSVETQYF. The CDR3 DNA sequence: TGTGCCAGCAGCTTAGACTCGACTAGCGTTGAGACCCAGTACTTC.

Turning to this clonotype: The conserved phenylalanine or tryptophan normally closing the CDR3 is absent here, so this likely arose from a read error. The chain combines TRBV7-6 with TRBJ2-7; D may be TRBD1 (6 bases). Trimming pared 5 bases from V and 6 bases from J, leaving 14 bases between. The CDR3 has 13 amino acids. From germline, CDR1 is SGHVS and CDR2 FNYEAQ. The CDR3 spells CASSHRVQGEQYC. CDR3 coding DNA: TGTGCCAGCAGCCATAGGGTACAGGGCGAGCAGTACTGC.

This clonotype was counted only a few times. This chain connects TRBV20-1 to TRBJ1-5; D gene ambiguous. Germline values: CDR1 DFQATT, CDR2 SNEGSKA (reference sequence). This CDR3 is built from 15 residues. V was shortened by 0 bases and J by 2 bases, with 11 bases between the two germline ends. CDR3 loop: CSARDIRVGNQPQHF. The CDR3 DNA follows: TGCAGTGCTAGAGATATCCGGGTTGGCAATCAGCCCCAGCATTTT.

At least ten counts were recorded for this clonotype. The chain links TRBV10-3 to TRBJ1-1; D is unresolved. V lost 6 bases and J lost 7, with 15 bases in between. The CDR3 contains 13 residues. Germline V gene sequence: CDR1 ENHRY, CDR2 SYGVKD. CDR3 residues: CAIREEGRFEAFF. DNA of the CDR3: TGTGCCATCAGGGAGGAGGGCCGATTTGAAGCTTTCTTT.